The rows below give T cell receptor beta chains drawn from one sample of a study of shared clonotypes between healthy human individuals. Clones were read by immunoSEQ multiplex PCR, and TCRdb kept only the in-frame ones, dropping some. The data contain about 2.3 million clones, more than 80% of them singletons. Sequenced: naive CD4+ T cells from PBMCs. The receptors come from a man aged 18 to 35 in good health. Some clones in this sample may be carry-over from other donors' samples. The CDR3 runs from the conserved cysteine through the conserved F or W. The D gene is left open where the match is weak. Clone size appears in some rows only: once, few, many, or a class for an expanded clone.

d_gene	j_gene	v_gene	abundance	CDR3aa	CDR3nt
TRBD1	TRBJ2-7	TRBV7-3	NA	CASSLGATGKVDEQYF	TGTGCCAGCAGCTTGGGAGCGACAGGGAAGGTCGACGAGCAGTACTTC
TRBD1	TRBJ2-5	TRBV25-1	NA	CASSDPRAGTGETQYF	TGTGCCAGCAGTGACCCGAGGGCTGGGACAGGGGAGACCCAGTACTTC
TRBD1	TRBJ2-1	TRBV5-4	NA	CASSLDRGNYNEQFF	TGTGCCAGCAGCTTGGACAGGGGCAACTACAATGAGCAGTTCTTC
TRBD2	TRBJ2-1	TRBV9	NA	CASSVLGLADLGEQFF	TGTGCCAGCAGCGTCTTGGGGCTAGCGGATCTGGGGGAGCAGTTCTTC
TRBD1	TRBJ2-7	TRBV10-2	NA	CAGSEDRGGYEQYF	TGCGCCGGCAGTGAGGACAGGGGCGGCTACGAGCAGTACTTC
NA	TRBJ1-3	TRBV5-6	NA	CASSLVRLGKNTIYF	TGTGCCAGCAGCTTGGTTCGGCTTGGTAAAAACACCATATATTTT
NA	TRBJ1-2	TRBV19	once	CASSRDTNYGYTF	TGTGCCAGTAGTAGGGACACTAACTATGGCTACACCTTC
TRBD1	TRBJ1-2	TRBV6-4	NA	CARQRTGGGYTF	TGTGCCAGACAACGGACAGGGGGGGGCTACACCTTC
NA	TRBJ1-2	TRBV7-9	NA	CASSFTENYGYTF	TGTGCCAGCAGCTTTACAGAGAACTATGGCTACACCTTC
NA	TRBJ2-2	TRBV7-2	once	CASSLPSPGRGTGELFF	TGTGCCAGCAGCTTACCCTCTCCGGGACGAGGGACCGGGGAGCTGTTTTTT
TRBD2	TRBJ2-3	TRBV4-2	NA	CASSHWGLAGGPFTDTQYF	TGTGCCAGCAGCCATTGGGGACTAGCGGGAGGGCCATTCACAGATACGCAGTATTTT
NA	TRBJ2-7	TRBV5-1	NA	CASSLRGDSPKGVYF	TGCGCCAGCAGCTTACGCGGAGACAGTCCCAAAGGCGTGTACTTC
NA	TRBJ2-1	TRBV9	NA	CASSSRTGNEQFF	TGTGCCAGCAGCTCCAGAACCGGCAATGAGCAGTTCTTC
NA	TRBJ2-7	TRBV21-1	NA	CARKTPYEQYF	TGTGCCAGGAAAACGCCCTACGAGCAGTACTTC
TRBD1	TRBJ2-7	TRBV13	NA	CASSSNRGWNEQYF	TGTGCCAGCAGCTCCAACAGGGGCTGGAACGAGCAGTACTTC
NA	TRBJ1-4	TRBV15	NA	CATRLGHYEKLFF	TGTGCCACCCGTTTGGGGCACTATGAAAAACTGTTTTTT
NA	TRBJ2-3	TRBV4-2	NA	CASSQLGYVGTDTQYF	TGTGCCAGCAGCCAGCTGGGATATGTAGGCACAGATACGCAGTATTTT
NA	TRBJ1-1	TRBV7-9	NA	CASSSRDTEAFF	TGTGCCAGCAGTTCCCGGGACACTGAAGCTTTCTTT
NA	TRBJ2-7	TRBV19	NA	CASSKRTGTWASEQYF	TGTGCCAGTAGCAAACGCACCGGGACTTGGGCCTCCGAGCAGTACTTC
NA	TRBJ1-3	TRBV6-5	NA	CASSIRGSGNTIYF	TGTGCCAGCAGTATCAGGGGTTCCGGAAACACCATATATTTT